The next 20 T cell receptor beta chains were all read from a single sample in a study of cytomegalovirus exposure and HLA in healthy donors. With 60 Vbeta and 13 Jbeta primers, the PCR was carried out. TCRdb's copy holds only in-frame clones and misses some; the assay was immunoSEQ multiplex PCR. The repertoire consists of about 160,000 clones, with about four fifths occurring once and the leading ten covering around 7.7%. The sample taken for sequencing was PBMCs. The receptors stem from a woman younger than 45 in good health and CMV-seropositive.

The chain recombines TRBV19 with TRBJ2-3; 7 nucleotides align to TRBD1. Germline lookup yields CDR1 LNHDA and CDR2 SQIVND (reference sequence). V lost 6 bases to trimming and J lost 2 bases; unmatched junction nucleotides: 5. This CDR3 spans 14 amino acids. CDR3 in DNA: TGTGCCAGTAGGCCGGGACAGTCCACAGATACGCAGTATTTT. This gives the protein CASRPGQSTDTQYF. Complete variable domain (other parts from reference TRBV19 and TRBJ2-3): DGGITQSPKYLFRKEGQNVTLSCEQNLNHDAMYWYRQDPGQGLRLIYYSQIVNDFQKGDIAEGYSVSREKKESFPLTVTSAQKNPTAFYLCASRPGQSTDTQYFGPGTRLTVL.

This sequence joins TRBV5-1 and TRBJ2-5; maybe TRBD2 (5 bases). Germline CDR1 and CDR2: SGHRS and YFSETQ. This CDR3 is built from 13 residues. Trimming cost V 4 bases and J 5 bases, with 12 bases left between them. CDR3 protein: CASSPGPGETQYF. For the CDR3, the DNA is TGCGCCAGCAGCCCGGGCCCGGGGGAGACCCAGTACTTC.

This chain connects TRBV6-1 to TRBJ2-1; TRBD1 might be the D (5 bases). The CDR3 is made up of 15 amino acids. Deletions cut 1 base from V and 3 bases from J, with 10 bases between. CDR1 and CDR2 (germline): MNHNS, SASEGT. The CDR3 loop reads CASSEGGSYYNEQFF. CDR3 nucleotides: TGTGCCAGCAGTGAAGGGGGCTCTTACTACAATGAGCAGTTCTTC.

The V call is TRBV11-2, the J call TRBJ1-6; no firm D call. The germline gives CDR1 SGHAT, CDR2 FQNNGV. Trimming took 4 bases from V and 7 from J, leaving 8 bases between them. CDR3 length: 13 amino acids. CDR3: CASSSTGNSPLHF. The CDR3 nucleotides are TGTGCCAGCAGCTCTACCGGGAATTCACCCCTCCACTTT.

This clone is a singleton in its sample. The junction differs from germline at one of its ends, possibly a read error. The same CDR3 also results from other DNA sequences found in this sample. This rearrangement joins TRBV7-9 to TRBJ1-2; D might be TRBD1 (6 bases). Germline values: CDR1 SEHNR, CDR2 FQNEAQ (reference sequence). CDR3 length: 13 amino acids. Here the CDR3 reads CSSSLGQNYGYTF. The CDR3 DNA reads TGTTCCAGCAGCCTCGGACAGAACTATGGCTACACCTTC.

The chain employs TRBV28 and TRBJ2-1; 8 nucleotides align to TRBD2. Germline assignment: CDR1 MDHEN and CDR2 SYDVKM. The CDR3 loop spans 16 amino acids. V gave up 2 bases and J gave up 3 bases; unmatched junction bases: 6. CDR3 sequence reads: CASSLMVLAGYNEQFF. In nucleotides, the CDR3 is TGTGCCAGCAGTTTAATGGTTCTAGCGGGCTACAATGAGCAGTTCTTC.

This rearrangement joins TRBV18 to TRBJ2-2; TRBD1 is a possible D gene (6 bases). With 3 bases removed from V and 6 bases from J, the gap between germline ends came to 20 bases. Germline CDR1 reads KGHSH; CDR2 reads LQKENI. This CDR3 contains 17 residues. CDR3 nucleotide sequence: TGTGCCAGCTCACCTCCATCCCTTCACAGGGTGCCCGGGGAGCTGTTTTTT. Its translation is CASSPPSLHRVPGELFF.

The V call is TRBV9, the J call TRBJ2-7, with TRBD2 identical over 10 bases. In germline, CDR1 is SGDLS, CDR2 YYNGEE. After removal of 0 bases from V and 7 bases from J, the junction contained 4 bases not matched to a gene. The CDR3 is 14 amino acids. In nucleotides, the CDR3 is TGTGCCAGCAGCGTAGGGCTAGCGGGGGAAGAGCAGTACTTC. Protein: CASSVGLAGEEQYF.

This clone was found a few times. V usage is TRBV29-1 and J usage is TRBJ1-2; 9 bases match TRBD1. Germline V gene data show CDR1 as SQVTM and CDR2 as ANQGSEA. Losses at the gene ends were 4 bases for V and 4 bases for J; bases not matched to a gene: 1. The CDR3 has 12 amino acids. The CDR3 bases are TGCAGCGTTGGACAGGGGGGCTATGGCTACACCTTC. This encodes CSVGQGGYGYTF.

This rearrangement joins TRBV7-8 to TRBJ1-1; 12 nucleotides agree with TRBD1. Germline loops: CDR1 SGHVS, CDR2 FQNEAQ. The junction had 12 bases not matched to a gene; V was cut back by 3 bases and J by 10 bases. This CDR3 is 16 amino acids long. The CDR3 sequence: CASSFASGTGGRLAFF. The DNA for the CDR3 is TGTGCCAGCAGCTTTGCCTCCGGGACAGGGGGCCGGTTAGCTTTCTTT.

V is TRBV10-3 and J is TRBJ1-6, with 10 positions matching TRBD1. V lost 1 base, J lost 9 bases, and 6 bases stayed unmatched. Per germline, CDR1 ENHRY and CDR2 SYGVKD. The CDR3 totals 16 residues. DNA for the CDR3: TGTGCCATCAGTGAGTATCCGGGACAGGGGATTTCACCCCTCCACTTT. This encodes CAISEYPGQGISPLHF.

The V and J genes are TRBV4-1 and TRBJ1-1, with D possibly being TRBD1 (5 bases). The ends were cut back, 1 base at V and 0 bases at J, with 6 bases in the middle. Germline V gene data show CDR1 as MGHRA and CDR2 as YSYEKL. This CDR3 comprises 14 residues. Written as DNA, the CDR3 is TGCGCCAGCAGCCAAGCGGGGGTGAACACTGAAGCTTTCTTT. It translates to CASSQAGVNTEAFF.

The V gene is TRBV4-1, the J gene TRBJ2-5, with D possibly matching TRBD2 (5 bases). Germline CDR1 is MGHRA and CDR2 is YSYEKL. This CDR3 is built from 15 residues. Trimming removed 0 bases at V and 5 bases at J, with 13 bases between. The CDR3 coding sequence is TGCGCCAGCAGCCAAGACTCCCGCCGGGGTGAGACCCAGTACTTC. Encoded protein: CASSQDSRRGETQYF.

The rearrangement links TRBV18 to TRBJ1-6, with TRBD1 matching over 8 bases. The CDR3 has 14 amino acids. The germline V gene encodes CDR1 KGHSH and CDR2 LQKENI. V dropped 3 bases and J dropped 7; count of bases not matched to a gene: 2. The CDR3 sequence is CASSPTGANSPLHF. In DNA, the CDR3 is TGTGCCAGCTCACCGACAGGGGCAAATTCACCCCTCCACTTT.

This chain joins TRBV11-1 and TRBJ1-4, with unresolved D. This CDR3 contains 16 residues. V was shortened by 2 bases and J by 2 bases, with 12 bases between the two germline ends. Germline V gene sequence: CDR1 SGHAT, CDR2 FQDESV (reference sequence). In nucleotides, the CDR3 is TGTGCCAGCAGCTTAAGCGGGGAATGGACTAATGAAAAACTGTTTTTT. Its translation is CASSLSGEWTNEKLFF.

The J gene is TRBJ2-1, the V gene TRBV6-5, with a possible D match to TRBD2 (5 bases). This CDR3 is built from 13 residues. Germline-derived CDR1 and CDR2 are MNHEY and SVGAGI. Trimming left V 6 bases short and J 9 bases short, with 15 bases between. The CDR3 is CASSRTSFGEQFF. CDR3 coding DNA: TGTGCCAGCAGCCGAACTAGTTTCGGTGAGCAGTTCTTC.

About this clone: The junction shows a germline mismatch at one end, possibly a read error. The chain joins TRBV2 to TRBJ1-1; D is unclear. This CDR3 is built from 13 residues. CDR1 and CDR2 from the germline V gene are SNHLY and FYNNEI. CDR3 sequence reads: CASRESGNTEAFF. The CDR3 DNA is TGTGCCAGCCGTGAAAGCGGGAACACTGAAGCTTTCTTT.

This chain links TRBV29-1 with TRBJ2-3; TRBD2 matches 9 bases. The CDR3 totals 16 residues. Germline V gene data show CDR1 as SQVTM and CDR2 as ANQGSEA. V shed 5 bases and J 6 bases; nucleotides not matched to a gene: 15. The CDR3 is CSVRIPGLAVMDTQYF. In nucleotides, the CDR3 is TGCAGCGTTAGAATACCGGGACTAGCAGTAATGGATACGCAGTATTTT.

The chain links TRBV30 to TRBJ2-5; TRBD1 matches at 8 bases. CDR1 is GTSNPN, CDR2 SVGIG, per germline (reference sequence). The J segment lost 4 bases and the V segment lost 2 bases, leaving 9 bases of the junction unmatched. The CDR3 is 15 residues long. The CDR3 protein is CAWSRAGGGRETQYF. The CDR3, as DNA: TGTGCCTGGAGTAGGGCAGGGGGCGGTCGAGAGACCCAGTACTTC. Complete variable domain (other parts from reference TRBV30 and TRBJ2-5): SQTIHQWPATLVQPVGSPLSLECTVEGTSNPNLYWYRQAAGRGLQLLFYSVGIGQISSEVPQNLSASRPQDRQFILSSKKLLLSDSGFYLCAWSRAGGGRETQYFGPGTRLLVL.

The V call is TRBV6-1, the J call TRBJ1-1, with D unresolved. With 8 bases removed from V and 0 bases from J, the gap between germline ends came to 13 bases. The CDR3 totals 14 residues. CDR1 and CDR2 (germline): MNHNS, SASEGT. CDR3: CASGPRQMNTEAFF. The DNA for the CDR3 is TGTGCCAGCGGTCCGAGGCAGATGAACACTGAAGCTTTCTTT.